What follows is one T cell receptor beta chain and its context. The data were obtained in a study of blood T cell repertoires in COVID-19. Study overall: Sites in the United States, Italy and Spain provided acute and convalescent COVID-19 samples. T cells, B-cell-depleted T cells, or PBMCs supplied cDNA or gDNA.

The CDR3 is 13 residues long. V was pared by 3 bases and J by 6 bases, with 3 bases of the junction left unmatched. As originally analysed: Amplification of reference gene primers provided the estimated nucleated cell counts. TCRdb's copy holds only in-frame clones and misses some; the assay was immunoSEQ multiplex PCR. V and J calls and clone size are copied from that table; D and trimming were computed from the DNA. The repertoire holds 250,000 to 300,000 clones, with 81% as singletons. The source is a woman aged 55 to 70 with active or convalescent COVID-19. V gene TRBV12-3 or TRBV12-4 combines with J gene TRBJ1-1; 8 nucleotides agree with TRBD1. The sequenced sample was peripheral blood. The CDR3 protein is CASSFNRGAEAFF. CDR3 bases: TGTGCCAGCAGTTTTAACAGGGGGGCTGAAGCTTTCTTT.